Given below is one T cell receptor (beta chain) in context. No antigen is known for it. The data were taken from a study of OX40 agonist ivuxolimab in advanced cancers. Germline V CDR1 and CDR2: SGHDT, YYEEEE. V was pared by 3 bases and J by 13 bases, with 7 bases of the junction left unmatched. This CDR3 contains 13 residues. The study's findings and limits: Clonal expansion by week 6 occurred in CD4+ and CD8+ blood T cells (at 0.1 to 3.0 mg/kg).

Sequencing was performed with immunoSEQ multiplex PCR; in TCRdb, only in-frame clones are kept and a portion is missing. The sample records about 76,000 clones, 75% to 85% being singletons. This sample comprised CD4+ or CD8+ T cells sorted from blood, obtained in a trial of the OX40 agonist ivuxolimab. The rearrangement links TRBV5-6 to TRBJ1-6; TRBD1 matches at 7 bases. The receptor's source is an adult with an advanced solid tumor such as melanoma, head and neck, liver or kidney cancer. Here the CDR3 reads CASSYGQDIPLHF. Here the CDR3 DNA reads TGTGCCAGCAGCTACGGACAGGACATTCCCCTCCACTTT.